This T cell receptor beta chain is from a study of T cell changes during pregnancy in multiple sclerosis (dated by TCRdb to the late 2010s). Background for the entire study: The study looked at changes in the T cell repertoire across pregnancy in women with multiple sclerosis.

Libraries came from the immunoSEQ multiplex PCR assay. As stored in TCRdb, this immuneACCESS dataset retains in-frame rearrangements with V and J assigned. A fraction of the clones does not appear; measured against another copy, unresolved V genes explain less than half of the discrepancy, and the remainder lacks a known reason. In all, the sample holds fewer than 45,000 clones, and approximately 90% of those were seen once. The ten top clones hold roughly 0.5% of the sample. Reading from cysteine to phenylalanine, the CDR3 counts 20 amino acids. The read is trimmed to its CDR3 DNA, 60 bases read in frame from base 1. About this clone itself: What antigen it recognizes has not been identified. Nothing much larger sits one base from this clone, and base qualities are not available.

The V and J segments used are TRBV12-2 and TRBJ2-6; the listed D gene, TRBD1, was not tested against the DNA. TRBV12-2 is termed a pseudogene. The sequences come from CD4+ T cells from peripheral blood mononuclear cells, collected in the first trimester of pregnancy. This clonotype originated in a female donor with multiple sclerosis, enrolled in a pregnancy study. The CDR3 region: CASRLARTGQPLSGANVLTF. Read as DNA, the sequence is TGTGCAAGTCGCTTAGCAAGAACAGGACAACCGCTCTCTGGGGCCAACGTCCTGACTTTC.